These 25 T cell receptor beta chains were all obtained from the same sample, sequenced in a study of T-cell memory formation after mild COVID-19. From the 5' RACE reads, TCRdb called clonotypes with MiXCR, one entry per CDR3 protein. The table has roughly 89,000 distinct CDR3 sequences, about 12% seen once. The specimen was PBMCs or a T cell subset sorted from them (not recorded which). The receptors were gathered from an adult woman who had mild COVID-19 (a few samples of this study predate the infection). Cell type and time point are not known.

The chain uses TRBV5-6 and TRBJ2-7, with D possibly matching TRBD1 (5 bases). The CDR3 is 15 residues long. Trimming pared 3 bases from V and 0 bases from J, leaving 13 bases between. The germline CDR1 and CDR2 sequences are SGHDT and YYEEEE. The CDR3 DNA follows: TGTGCCAGCAGCTGGGGCCAGGCTAGCTCCTACGAGCAGTACTTC. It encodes CASSWGQASSYEQYF.

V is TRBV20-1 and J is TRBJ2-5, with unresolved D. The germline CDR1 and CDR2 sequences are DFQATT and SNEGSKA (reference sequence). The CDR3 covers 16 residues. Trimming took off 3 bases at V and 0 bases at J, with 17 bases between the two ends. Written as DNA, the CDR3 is TGCAGTGCTAGGGCATCAGACTTACCGTACCAAGAGACCCAGTACTTC. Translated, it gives CSARASDLPYQETQYF.

This CDR3 reads CASSLEGAGQPQHF. CDR3 nucleotides: TGTGCCAGCAGCTTAGAGGGGGCGGGGCAGCCCCAGCATTTT. The chain has TRBV7-9 and TRBJ1-5; 7 positions match TRBD1. CDR1 is SEHNR and CDR2 is FQNEAQ in the germline V gene (reference sequence). The CDR3 totals 14 residues. Trimming removed 1 base from V and 7 bases from J; junction bases left unmatched: 4. The full variable domain, with the rest looked up from reference TRBV7-9 and TRBJ1-5, is DTGVSQNPRHKITKRGQNVTFRCDPISEHNRLYWYRQTLGQGPEFLTYFQNEAQLEKSRLLSDRFSAERPKGSFSTLEIQRTEQGDSAMYLCASSLEGAGQPQHFGDGTRLSIL.

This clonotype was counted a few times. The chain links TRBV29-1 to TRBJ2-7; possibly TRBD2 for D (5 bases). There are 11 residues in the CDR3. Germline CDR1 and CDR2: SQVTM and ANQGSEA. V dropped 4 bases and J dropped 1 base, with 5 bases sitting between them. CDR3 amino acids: CSVGTSYEQYF. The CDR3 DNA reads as TGCAGCGTTGGGACTTCCTACGAGCAGTACTTC.

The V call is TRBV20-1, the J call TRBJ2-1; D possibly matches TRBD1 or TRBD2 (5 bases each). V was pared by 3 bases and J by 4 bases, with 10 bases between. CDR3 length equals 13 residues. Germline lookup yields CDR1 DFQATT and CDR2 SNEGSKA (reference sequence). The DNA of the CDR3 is TGCAGTGCTAGTGACGGGGCGTACAATGAGCAGTTCTTC. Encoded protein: CSASDGAYNEQFF.

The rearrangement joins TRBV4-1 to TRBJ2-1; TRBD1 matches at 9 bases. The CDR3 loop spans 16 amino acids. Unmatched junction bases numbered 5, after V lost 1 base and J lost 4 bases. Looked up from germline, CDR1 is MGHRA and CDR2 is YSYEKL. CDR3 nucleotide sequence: TGCGCCAGCAGCCAAGGGGGGACAGGGACGTACAATGAGCAGTTCTTC. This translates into CASSQGGTGTYNEQFF.

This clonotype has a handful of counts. The CDR3 nucleotides read TGTGCCAGCAGCTTATTAAGCACAGATACGCAGTATTTT. This codes for CASSLLSTDTQYF. The rearrangement joins TRBV7-3 to TRBJ2-3; D not certain. Trimming removed 2 bases from V and 0 bases from J, with 3 bases in between. The CDR3 is made up of 13 amino acids. Germline CDR1 SGHTA, CDR2 FQGTGA. The entire variable domain, with the rest obtained from reference TRBV7-3 and TRBJ2-3, is as follows: GAGVSQTPSNKVTEKGKYVELRCDPISGHTALYWYRQSLGQGPEFLIYFQGTGAADDSGLPNDRFFAVRPEGSVSTLKIQRTERGDSAVYLCASSLLSTDTQYFGPGTRLTVL.

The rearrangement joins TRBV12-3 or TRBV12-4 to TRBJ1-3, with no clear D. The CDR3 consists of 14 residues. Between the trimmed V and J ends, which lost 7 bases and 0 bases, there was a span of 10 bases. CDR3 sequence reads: CASTEYYSGNTIYF. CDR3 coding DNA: TGTGCCAGCACCGAATACTACTCTGGAAACACCATATATTTT.

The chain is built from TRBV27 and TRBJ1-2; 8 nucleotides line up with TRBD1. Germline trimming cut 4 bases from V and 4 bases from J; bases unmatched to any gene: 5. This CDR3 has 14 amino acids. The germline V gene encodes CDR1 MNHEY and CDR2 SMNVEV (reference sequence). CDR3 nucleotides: TGTGCCAGCAGTTCCCGGACAGGGTTCTATGGCTACACCTTC. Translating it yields CASSSRTGFYGYTF.

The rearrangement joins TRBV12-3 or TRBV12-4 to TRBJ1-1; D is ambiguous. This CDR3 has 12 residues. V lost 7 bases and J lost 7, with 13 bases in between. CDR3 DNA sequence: TGTGCCAGCACCTTAATGGGAGATGAAGCTTTCTTT. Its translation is CASTLMGDEAFF.

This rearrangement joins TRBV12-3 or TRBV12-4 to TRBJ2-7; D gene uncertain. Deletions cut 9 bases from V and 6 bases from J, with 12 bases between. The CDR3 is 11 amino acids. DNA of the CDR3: TGTGCCAGTCCCTGCACCGTCGAGCAGTACTTC. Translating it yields CASPCTVEQYF.

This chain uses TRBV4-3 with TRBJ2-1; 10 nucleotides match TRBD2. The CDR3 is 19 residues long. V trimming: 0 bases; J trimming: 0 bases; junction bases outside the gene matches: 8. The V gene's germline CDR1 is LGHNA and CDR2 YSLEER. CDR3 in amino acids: CASSQESSGSLSSYNEQFF. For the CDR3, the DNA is TGCGCCAGCAGCCAAGAATCTAGCGGGAGTTTAAGCTCCTACAATGAGCAGTTCTTC.

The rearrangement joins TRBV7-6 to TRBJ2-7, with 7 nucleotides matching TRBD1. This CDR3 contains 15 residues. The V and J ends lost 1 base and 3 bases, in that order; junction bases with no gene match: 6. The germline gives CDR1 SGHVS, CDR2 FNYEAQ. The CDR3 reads CASSLGDSLFYEQYF. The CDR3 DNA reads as TGTGCCAGCAGCTTAGGGGACAGTTTGTTCTACGAGCAGTACTTC.

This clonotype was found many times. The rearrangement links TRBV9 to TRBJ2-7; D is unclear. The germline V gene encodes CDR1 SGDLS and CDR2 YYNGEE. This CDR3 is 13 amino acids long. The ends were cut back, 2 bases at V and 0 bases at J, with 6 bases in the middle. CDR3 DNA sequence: TGTGCCAGCAGCGTCGGTGACTCCTACGAGCAGTACTTC. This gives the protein CASSVGDSYEQYF.

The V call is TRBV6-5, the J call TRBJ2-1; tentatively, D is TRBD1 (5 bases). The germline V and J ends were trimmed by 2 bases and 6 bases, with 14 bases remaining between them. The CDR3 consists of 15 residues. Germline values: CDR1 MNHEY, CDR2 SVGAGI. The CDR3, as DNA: TGTGCCAGCAGTTACGGCCAGGGAATTGGCAATGAGCAGTTCTTC. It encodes CASSYGQGIGNEQFF.

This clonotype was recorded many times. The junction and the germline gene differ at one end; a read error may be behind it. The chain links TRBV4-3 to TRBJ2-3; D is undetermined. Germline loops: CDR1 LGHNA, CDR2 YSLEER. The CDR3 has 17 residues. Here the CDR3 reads CASSEEVNRQFTDTQYF. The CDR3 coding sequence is TGCGCCAGCAGCGAAGAAGTTAATAGGCAGTTCACAGATACGCAGTATTTT.

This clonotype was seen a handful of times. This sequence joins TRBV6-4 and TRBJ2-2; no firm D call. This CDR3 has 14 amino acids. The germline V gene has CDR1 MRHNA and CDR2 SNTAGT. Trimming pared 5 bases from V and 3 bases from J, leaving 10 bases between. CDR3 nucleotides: TGTGCCAGCAGTACCTTTGGGGACACCGGGGAGCTGTTTTTT. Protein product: CASSTFGDTGELFF.

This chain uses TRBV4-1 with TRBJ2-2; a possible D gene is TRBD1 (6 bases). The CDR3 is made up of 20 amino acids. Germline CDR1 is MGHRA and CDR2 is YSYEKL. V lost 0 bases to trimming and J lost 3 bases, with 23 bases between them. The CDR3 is CASSQERIYGQGKDTGELFF. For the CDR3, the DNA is TGCGCCAGCAGCCAAGAGAGGATTTACGGGCAGGGGAAGGACACCGGGGAGCTGTTTTTT.

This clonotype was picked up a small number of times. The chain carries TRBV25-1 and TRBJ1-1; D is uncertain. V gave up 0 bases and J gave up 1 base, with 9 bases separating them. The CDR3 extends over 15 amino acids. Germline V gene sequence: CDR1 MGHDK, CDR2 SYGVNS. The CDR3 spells CASSEYSEANTEAFF. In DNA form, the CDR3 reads TGTGCCAGCAGTGAATATTCGGAGGCGAACACTGAAGCTTTCTTT.

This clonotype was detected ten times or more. As DNA, the CDR3 is TGTGCCAGCAGCTTAGGGGGATCCGAGCAGTACTTC. Translating it yields CASSLGGSEQYF. The rearrangement joins TRBV7-8 to TRBJ2-7; D gene ambiguous. The CDR3 is 12 residues long. V dropped 1 base and J dropped 6 bases, with 7 bases sitting between them. Per germline, CDR1 SGHVS and CDR2 FQNEAQ.

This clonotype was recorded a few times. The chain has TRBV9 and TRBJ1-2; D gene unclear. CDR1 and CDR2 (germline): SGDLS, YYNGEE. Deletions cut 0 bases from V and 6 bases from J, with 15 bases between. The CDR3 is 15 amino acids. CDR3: CASSVGRGWGDGYTF. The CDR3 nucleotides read TGTGCCAGCAGCGTAGGTCGAGGGTGGGGAGATGGCTACACCTTC.

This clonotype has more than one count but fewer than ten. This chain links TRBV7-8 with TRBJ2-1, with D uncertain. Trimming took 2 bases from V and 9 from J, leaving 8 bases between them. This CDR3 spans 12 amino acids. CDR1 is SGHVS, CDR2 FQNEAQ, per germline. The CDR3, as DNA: TGTGCCAGCAGCTTAAAACTCTTTGAGCAGTTCTTC. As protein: CASSLKLFEQFF.

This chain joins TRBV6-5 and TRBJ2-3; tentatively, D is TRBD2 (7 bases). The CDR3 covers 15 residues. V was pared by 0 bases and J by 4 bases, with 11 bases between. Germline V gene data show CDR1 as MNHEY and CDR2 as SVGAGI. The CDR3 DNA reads TGTGCCAGCAGTTACTCTGGCGGGGGCTCAGATACGCAGTATTTT. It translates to CASSYSGGGSDTQYF.

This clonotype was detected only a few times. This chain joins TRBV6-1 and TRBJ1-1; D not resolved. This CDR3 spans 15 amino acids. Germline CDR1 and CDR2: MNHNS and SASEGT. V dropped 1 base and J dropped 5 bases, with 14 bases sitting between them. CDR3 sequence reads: CASSEEWGGGTEAFF. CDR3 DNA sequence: TGTGCCAGCAGTGAAGAGTGGGGAGGTGGGACTGAAGCTTTCTTT.

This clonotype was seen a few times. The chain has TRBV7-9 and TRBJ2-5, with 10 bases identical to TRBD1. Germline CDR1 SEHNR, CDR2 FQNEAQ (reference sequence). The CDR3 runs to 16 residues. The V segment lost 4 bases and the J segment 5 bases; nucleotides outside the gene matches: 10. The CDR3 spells CASSYRDRGDGETQYF. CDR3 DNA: TGTGCCAGCAGCTACCGGGACAGGGGTGACGGGGAGACCCAGTACTTC.